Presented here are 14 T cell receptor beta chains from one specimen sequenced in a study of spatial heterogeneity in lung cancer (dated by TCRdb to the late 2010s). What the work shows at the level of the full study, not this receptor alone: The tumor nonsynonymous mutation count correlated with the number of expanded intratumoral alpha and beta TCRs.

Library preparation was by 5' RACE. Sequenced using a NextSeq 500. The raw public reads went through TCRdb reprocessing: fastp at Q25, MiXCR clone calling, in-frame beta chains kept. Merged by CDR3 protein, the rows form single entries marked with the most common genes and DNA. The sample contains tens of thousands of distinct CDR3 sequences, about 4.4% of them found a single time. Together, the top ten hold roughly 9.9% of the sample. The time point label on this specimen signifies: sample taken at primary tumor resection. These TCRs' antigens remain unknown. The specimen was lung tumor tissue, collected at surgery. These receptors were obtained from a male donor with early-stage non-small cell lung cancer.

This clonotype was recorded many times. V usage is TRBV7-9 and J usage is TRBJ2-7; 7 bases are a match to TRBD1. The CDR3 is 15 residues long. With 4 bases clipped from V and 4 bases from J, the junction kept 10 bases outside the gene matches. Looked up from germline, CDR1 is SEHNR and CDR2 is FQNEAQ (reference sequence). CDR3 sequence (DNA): TGTGCCAGCAGCTCACAGGGGACATTATCTTACGAGCAGTACTTC. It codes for CASSSQGTLSYEQYF.

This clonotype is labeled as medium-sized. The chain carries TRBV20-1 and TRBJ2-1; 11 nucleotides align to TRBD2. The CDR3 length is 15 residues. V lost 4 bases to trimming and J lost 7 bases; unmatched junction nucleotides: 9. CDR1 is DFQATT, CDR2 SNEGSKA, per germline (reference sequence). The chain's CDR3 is CSAIGRSSGGNEQFF. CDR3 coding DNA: TGCAGTGCTATAGGACGGTCTAGCGGGGGGAATGAGCAGTTCTTC.

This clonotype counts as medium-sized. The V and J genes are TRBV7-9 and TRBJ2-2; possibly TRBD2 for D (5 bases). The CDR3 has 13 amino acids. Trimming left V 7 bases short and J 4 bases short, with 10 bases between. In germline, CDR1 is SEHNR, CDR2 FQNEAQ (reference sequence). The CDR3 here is CASKRGGTGELFF. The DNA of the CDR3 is TGTGCCAGCAAACGAGGAGGCACCGGGGAGCTGTTTTTT. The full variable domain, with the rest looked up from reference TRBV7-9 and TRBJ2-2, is DTGVSQNPRHKITKRGQNVTFRCDPISEHNRLYWYRQTLGQGPEFLTYFQNEAQLEKSRLLSDRFSAERPKGSFSTLEIQRTEQGDSAMYLCASKRGGTGELFFGEGSRLTVL.

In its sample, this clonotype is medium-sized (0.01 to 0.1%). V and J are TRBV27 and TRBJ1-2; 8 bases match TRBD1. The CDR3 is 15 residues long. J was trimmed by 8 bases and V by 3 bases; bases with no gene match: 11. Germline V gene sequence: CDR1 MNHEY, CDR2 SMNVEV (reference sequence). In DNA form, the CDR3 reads TGTGCCAGCAGTTTGACAGGGGTACCCTATTGGGGCTACACCTTC. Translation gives CASSLTGVPYWGYTF.

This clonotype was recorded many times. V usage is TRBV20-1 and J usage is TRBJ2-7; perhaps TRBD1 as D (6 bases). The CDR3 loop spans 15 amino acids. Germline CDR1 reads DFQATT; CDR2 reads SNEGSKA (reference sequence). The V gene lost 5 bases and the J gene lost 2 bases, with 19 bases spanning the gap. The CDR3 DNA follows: TGCAGTGCTCGTTCCCTGGGACATTTGACCTACGAGCAGTACTTC. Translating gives CSARSLGHLTYEQYF.

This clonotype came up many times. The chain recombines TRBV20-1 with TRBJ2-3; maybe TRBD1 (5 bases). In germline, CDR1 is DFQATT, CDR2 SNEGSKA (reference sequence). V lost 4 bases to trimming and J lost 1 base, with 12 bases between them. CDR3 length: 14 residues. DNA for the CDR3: TGCAGTGCTAAGGGGCCATTGGGCACAGATACGCAGTATTTT. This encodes CSAKGPLGTDTQYF.

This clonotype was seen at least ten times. The CDR3 coding sequence is TGTGCCAGCAGCTCTCGAGGCTCGGGGGATACGCAGTATTTT. Its protein product is CASSSRGSGDTQYF. J is TRBJ2-3 and V is TRBV7-3; the D gene is possibly TRBD2 (5 bases). CDR3 length: 14 residues. The ends were cut back, 4 bases at V and 6 bases at J, with 14 bases in the middle. CDR1 SGHTA and CDR2 FQGTGA come from the germline V gene.

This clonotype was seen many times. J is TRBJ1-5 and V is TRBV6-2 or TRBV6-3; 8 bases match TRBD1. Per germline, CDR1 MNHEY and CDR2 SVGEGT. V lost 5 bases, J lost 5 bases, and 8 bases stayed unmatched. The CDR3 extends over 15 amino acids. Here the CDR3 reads CASSPRTGWDQPQHF. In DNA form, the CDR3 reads TGTGCCAGCAGTCCCCGGACAGGGTGGGATCAGCCCCAGCATTTT.

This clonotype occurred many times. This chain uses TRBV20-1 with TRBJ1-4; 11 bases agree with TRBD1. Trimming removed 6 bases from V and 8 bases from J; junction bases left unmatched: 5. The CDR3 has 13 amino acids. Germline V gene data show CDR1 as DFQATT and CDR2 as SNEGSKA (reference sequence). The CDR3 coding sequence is TGCAGTGCCCCGGGACAGGGGGTGGAAAAACTGTTTTTT. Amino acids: CSAPGQGVEKLFF.

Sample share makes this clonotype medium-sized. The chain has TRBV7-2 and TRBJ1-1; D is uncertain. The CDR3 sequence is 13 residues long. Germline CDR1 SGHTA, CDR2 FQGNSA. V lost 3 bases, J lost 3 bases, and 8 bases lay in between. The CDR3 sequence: CASSFATDTEAFF. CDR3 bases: TGTGCCAGCAGCTTTGCGACGGACACTGAAGCTTTCTTT.

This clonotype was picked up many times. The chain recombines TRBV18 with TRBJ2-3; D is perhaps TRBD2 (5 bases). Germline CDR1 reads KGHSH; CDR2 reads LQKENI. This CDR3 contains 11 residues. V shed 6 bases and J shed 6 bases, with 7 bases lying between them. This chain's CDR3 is CASSWEDTQYF. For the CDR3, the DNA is TGTGCCAGCTCCTGGGAGGATACGCAGTATTTT.

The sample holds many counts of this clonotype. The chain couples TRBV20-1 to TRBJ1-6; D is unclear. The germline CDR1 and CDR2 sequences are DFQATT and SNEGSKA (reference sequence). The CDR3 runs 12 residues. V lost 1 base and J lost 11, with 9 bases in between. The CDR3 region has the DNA TGCAGTGCTAGAGCCATCTCCACACCCCTCCACTTT. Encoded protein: CSARAISTPLHF.

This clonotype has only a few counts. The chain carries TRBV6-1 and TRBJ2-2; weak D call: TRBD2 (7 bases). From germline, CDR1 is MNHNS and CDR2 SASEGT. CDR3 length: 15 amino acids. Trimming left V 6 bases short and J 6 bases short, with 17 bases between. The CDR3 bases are TGTGCCAGCAGACTAGAACAGGGAGGGTCCGGGGAGCTGTTTTTT. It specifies CASRLEQGGSGELFF.

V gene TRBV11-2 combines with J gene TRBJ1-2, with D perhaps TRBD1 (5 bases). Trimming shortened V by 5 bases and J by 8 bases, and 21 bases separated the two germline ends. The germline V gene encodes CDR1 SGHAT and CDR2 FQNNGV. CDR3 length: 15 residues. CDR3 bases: TGTGCCAGCAGCCCGAACCCCGGGGCGAACGGGGGCTACACCTTC. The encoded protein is CASSPNPGANGGYTF.